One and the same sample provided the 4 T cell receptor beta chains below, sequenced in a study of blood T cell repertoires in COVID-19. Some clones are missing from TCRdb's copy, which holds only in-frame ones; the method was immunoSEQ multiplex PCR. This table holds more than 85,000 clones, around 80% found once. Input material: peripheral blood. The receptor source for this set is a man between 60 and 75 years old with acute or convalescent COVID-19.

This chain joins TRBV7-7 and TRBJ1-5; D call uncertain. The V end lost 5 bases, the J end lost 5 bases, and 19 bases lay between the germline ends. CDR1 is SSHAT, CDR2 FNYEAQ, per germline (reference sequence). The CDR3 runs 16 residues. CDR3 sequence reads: CASSRCLLRGHQPQHF. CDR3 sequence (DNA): TGTGCCAGCAGCCGATGCCTCCTCAGAGGGCATCAGCCCCAGCATTTT.

Here the CDR3 reads CASSLASRAGGEQYF. The CDR3 nucleotides read TGTGCCAGCAGCTTAGCGTCGCGGGCAGGGGGCGAGCAGTACTTC. V usage is TRBV7-8 and J usage is TRBJ2-7, with 7 bases lining up with TRBD1. The V gene's germline CDR1 is SGHVS and CDR2 FQNEAQ. The CDR3 contains 15 residues. Losses at the gene ends were 0 bases for V and 6 bases for J; bases not matched to a gene: 8.

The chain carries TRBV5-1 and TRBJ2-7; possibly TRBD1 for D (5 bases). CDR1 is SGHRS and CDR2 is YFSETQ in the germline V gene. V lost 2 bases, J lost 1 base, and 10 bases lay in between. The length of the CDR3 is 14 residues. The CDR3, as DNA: TGCGCCAGCAGCTTTGGGGCAGGGTCCTACGAGCAGTACGTC. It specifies CASSFGAGSYEQYV.

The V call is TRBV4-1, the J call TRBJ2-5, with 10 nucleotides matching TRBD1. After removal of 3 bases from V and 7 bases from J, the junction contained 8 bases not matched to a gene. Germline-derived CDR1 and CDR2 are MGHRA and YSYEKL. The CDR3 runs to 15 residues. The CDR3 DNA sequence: TGCGCCAGCAGCCAGATTGCGGGACAGGGGTTGACCCAGTACTTC. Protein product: CASSQIAGQGLTQYF.